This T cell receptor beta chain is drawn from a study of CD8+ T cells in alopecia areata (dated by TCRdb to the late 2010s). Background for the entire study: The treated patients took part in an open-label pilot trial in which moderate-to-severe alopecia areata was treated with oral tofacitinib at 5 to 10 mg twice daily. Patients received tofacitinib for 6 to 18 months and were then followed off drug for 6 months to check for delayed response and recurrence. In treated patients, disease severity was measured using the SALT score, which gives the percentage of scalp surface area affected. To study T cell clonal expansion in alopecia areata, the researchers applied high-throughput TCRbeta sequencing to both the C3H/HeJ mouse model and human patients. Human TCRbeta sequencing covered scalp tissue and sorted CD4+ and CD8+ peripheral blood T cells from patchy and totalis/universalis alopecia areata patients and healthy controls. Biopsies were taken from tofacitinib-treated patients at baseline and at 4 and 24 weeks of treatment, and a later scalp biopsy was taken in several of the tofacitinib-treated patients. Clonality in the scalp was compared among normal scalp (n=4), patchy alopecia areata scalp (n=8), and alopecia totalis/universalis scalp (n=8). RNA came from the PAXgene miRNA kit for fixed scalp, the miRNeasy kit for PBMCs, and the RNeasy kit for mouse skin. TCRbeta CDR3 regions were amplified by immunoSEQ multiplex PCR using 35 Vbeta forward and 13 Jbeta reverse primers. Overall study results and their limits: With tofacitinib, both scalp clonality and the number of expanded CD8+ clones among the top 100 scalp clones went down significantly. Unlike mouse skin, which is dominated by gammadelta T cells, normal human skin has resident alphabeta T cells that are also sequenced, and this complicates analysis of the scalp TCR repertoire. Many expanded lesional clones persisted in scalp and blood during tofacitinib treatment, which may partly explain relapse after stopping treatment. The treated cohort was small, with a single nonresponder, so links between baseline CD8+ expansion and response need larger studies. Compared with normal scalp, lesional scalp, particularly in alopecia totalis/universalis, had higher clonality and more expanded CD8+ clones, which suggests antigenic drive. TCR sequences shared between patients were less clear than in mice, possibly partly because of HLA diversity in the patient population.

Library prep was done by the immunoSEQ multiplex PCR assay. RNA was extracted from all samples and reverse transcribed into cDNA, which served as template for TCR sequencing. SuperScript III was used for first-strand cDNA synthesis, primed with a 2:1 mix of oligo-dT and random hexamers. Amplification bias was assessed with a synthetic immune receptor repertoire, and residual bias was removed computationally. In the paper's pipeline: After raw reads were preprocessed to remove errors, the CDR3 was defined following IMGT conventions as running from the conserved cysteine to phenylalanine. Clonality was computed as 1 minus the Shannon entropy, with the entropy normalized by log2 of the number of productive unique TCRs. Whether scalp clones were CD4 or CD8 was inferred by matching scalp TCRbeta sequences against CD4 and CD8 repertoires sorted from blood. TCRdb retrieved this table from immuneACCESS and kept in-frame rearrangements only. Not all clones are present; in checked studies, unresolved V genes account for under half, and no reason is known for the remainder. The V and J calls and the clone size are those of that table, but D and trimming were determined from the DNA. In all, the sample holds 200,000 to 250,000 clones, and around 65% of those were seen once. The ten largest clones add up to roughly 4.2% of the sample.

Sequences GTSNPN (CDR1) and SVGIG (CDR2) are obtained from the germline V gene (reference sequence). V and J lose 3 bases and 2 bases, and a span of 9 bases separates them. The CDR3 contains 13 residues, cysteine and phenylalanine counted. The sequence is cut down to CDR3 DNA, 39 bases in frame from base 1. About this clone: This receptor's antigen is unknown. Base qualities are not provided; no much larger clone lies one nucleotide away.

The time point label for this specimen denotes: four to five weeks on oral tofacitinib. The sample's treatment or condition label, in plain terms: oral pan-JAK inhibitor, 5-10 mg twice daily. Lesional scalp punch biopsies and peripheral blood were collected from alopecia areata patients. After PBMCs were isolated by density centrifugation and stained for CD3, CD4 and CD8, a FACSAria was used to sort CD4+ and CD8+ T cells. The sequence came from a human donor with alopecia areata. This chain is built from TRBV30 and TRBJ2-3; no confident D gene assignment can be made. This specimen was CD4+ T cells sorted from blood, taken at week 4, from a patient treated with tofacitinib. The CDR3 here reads CAWSQIDTDTQYF. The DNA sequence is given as TGTGCCTGGAGCCAGATAGACACAGATACGCAGTATTTT.